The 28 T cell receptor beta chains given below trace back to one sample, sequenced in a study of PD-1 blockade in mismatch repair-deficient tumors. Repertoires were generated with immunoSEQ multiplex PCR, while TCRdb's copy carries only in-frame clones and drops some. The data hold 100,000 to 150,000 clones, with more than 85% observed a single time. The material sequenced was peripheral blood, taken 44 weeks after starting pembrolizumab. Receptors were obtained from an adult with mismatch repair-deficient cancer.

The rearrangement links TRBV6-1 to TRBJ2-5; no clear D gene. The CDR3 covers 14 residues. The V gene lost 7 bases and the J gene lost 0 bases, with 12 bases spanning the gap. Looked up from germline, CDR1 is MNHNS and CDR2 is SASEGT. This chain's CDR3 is CASTKSRDQETQYF. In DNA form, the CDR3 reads TGTGCCAGCACCAAAAGTCGGGACCAAGAGACCCAGTACTTC.

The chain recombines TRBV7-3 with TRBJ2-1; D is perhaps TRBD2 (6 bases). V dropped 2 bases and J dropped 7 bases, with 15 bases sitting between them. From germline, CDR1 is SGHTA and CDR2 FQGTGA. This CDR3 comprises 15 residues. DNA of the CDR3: TGTGCCAGCAGCTTATCTCCGGGAGTCGGTAATGAGCAGTTCTTC. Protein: CASSLSPGVGNEQFF.

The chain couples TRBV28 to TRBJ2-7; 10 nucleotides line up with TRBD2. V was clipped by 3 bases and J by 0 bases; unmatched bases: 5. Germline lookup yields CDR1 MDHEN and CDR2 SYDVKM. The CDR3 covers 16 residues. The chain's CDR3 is CASSFRLAGASYEQYF. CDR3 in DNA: TGTGCCAGCAGTTTTAGGCTAGCGGGAGCCTCCTACGAGCAGTACTTC. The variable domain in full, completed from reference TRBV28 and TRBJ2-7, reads DVKVTQSSRYLVKRTGEKVFLECVQDMDHENMFWYRQDPGLGLRLIYFSYDVKMKEKGDIPEGYSVSREKKERFSLILESASTNQTSMYLCASSFRLAGASYEQYFGPGTRLTVT.

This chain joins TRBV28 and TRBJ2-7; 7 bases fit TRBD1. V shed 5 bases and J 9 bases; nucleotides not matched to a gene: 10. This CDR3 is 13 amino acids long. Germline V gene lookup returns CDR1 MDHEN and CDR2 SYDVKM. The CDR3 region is CASSASGQTWQYF. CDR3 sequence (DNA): TGTGCCAGCAGTGCCTCGGGACAGACGTGGCAGTACTTC.

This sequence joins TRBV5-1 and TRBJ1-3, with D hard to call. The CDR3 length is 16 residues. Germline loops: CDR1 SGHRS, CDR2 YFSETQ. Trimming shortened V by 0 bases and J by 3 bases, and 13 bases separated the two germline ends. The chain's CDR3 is CASSLVSGFGGNTIYF. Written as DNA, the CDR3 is TGCGCCAGCAGCTTGGTGTCTGGGTTTGGTGGAAACACCATATATTTT.

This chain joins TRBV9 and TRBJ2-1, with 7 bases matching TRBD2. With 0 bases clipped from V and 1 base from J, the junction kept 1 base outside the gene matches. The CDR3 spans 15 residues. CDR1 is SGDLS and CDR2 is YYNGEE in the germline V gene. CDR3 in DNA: TGTGCCAGCAGCGTAGTAGCGGGTTCCTACAATGAGCAGTTCTTC. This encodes CASSVVAGSYNEQFF.

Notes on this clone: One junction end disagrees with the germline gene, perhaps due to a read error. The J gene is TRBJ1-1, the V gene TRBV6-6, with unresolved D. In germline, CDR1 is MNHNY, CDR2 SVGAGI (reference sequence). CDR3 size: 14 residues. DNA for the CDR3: TGTGCCAGCAGTTACGGGAAGCTGAACACTGAAGTTTTCTTT. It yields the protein CASSYGKLNTEVFF.

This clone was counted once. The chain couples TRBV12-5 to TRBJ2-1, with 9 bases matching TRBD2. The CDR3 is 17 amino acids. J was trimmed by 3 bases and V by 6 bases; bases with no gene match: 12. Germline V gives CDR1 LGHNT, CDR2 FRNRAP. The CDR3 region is CASGNPPGLALYNEQFF. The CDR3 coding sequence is TGTGCTAGTGGCAACCCCCCGGGACTAGCTCTCTACAATGAGCAGTTCTTC.

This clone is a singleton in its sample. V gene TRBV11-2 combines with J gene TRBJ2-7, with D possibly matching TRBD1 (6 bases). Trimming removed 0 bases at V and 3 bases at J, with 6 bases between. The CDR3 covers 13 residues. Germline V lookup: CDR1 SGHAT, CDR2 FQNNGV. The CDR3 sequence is CASSLEDSYEQYF. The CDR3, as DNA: TGTGCCAGCAGCTTAGAGGACAGCTACGAGCAGTACTTC. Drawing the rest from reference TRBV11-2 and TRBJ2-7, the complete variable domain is EAGVAQSPRYKIIEKRQSVAFWCNPISGHATLYWYQQILGQGPKLLIQFQNNGVVDDSQLPKDRFSAERLKGVDSTLKIQPAKLEDSAVYLCASSLEDSYEQYFGPGTRLTVT.

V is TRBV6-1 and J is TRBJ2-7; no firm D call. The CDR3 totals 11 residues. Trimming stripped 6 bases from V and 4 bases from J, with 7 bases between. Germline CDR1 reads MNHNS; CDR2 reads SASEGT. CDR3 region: CASRGLYEQYF. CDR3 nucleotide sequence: TGTGCCAGCAGAGGCTTGTACGAGCAGTACTTC.

In nucleotides, the CDR3 is TGCAGCGTTGATTCGGGCGAGCAGTACTTC. Translating it yields CSVDSGEQYF. The rearrangement joins TRBV29-1 to TRBJ2-7, with D unclear. The V and J ends lost 3 bases and 6 bases respectively, with 6 bases between them. The CDR3 runs to 10 residues. The V gene's germline CDR1 is SQVTM and CDR2 ANQGSEA.

CDR3 protein: CASSLQGYEQYF. DNA of the CDR3: TGTGCCAGCAGCTTACAGGGCTACGAGCAGTACTTC. V and J are TRBV7-8 and TRBJ2-7, with a tentative D call TRBD1 (5 bases). The CDR3 is made up of 12 amino acids. V lost 2 bases, J lost 3 bases, and 5 bases lay in between. Germline CDR1 reads SGHVS; CDR2 reads FQNEAQ.

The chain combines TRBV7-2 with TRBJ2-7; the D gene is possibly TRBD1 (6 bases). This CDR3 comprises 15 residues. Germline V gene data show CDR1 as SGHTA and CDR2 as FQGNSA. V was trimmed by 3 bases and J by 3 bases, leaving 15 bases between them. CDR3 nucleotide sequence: TGTGCCAGCAGCTTGAGACAGGACCTAGGCTACGAGCAGTACTTC. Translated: CASSLRQDLGYEQYF.

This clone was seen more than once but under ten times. CDR3 in amino acids: CASSHRGGTYEQYF. The CDR3 DNA follows: TGTGCCAGCAGTCACCGGGGGGGGACCTACGAGCAGTACTTC. The rearrangement links TRBV28 to TRBJ2-7; 8 nucleotides align to TRBD2. The V gene's germline CDR1 is MDHEN and CDR2 SYDVKM. J lost 2 bases, V lost 5 bases, and 5 bases had no gene match. The CDR3 runs 14 residues.

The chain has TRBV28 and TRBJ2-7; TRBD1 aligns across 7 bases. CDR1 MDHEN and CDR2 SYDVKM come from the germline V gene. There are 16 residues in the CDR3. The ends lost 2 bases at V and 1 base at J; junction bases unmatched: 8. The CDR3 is CASSLHIRDRSYEQYF. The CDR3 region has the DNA TGTGCCAGCAGTTTACACATACGGGACAGATCCTACGAGCAGTACTTC.

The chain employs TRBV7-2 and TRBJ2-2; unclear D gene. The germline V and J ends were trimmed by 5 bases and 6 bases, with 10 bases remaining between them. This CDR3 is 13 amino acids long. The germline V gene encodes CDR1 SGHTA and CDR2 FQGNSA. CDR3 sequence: CASSPIGPGELFF. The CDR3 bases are TGTGCCAGCAGCCCAATCGGACCCGGGGAGCTGTTTTTT.

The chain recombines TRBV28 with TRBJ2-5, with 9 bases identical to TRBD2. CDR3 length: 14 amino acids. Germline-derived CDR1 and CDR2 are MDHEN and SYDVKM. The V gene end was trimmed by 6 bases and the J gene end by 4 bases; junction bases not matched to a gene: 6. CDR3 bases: TGTGCCAGCAGCCTGACTAGCGGAGGAGAGACCCAGTACTTC. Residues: CASSLTSGGETQYF.

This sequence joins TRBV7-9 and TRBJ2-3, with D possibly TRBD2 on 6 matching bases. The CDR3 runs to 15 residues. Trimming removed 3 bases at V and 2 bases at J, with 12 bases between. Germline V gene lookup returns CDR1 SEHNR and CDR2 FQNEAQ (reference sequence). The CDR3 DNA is TGTGCCAGCAGCTTCGGCGCGGGACCCACAGATACGCAGTATTTT. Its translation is CASSFGAGPTDTQYF.

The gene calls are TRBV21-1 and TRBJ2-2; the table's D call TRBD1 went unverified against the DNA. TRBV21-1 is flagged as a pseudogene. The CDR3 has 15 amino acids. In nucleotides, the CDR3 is TGTGCCAGCAGCCGCCCGACAGGGCACACCGGGGAGCTGTTTTTT. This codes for CASSRPTGHTGELFF.

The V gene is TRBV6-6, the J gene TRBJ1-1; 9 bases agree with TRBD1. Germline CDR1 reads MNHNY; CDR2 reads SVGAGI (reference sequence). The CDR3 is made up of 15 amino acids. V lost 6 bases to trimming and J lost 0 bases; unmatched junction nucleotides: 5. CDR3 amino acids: CASSLDRGVNTEAFF. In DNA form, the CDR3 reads TGTGCCAGCAGCCTTGACAGGGGGGTGAACACTGAAGCTTTCTTT.

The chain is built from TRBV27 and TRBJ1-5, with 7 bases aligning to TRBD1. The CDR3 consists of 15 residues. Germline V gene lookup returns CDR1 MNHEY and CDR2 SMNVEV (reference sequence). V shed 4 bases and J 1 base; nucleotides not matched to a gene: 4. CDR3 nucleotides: TGTGCCAGCAGTTCAGGGGGACGCAGCAATCAGCCCCAGCATTTT. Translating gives CASSSGGRSNQPQHF.

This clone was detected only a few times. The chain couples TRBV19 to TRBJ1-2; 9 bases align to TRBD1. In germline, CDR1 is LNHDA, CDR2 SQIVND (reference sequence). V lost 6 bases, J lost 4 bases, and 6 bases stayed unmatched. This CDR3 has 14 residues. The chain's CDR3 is CASRETGGGYGYTF. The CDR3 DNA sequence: TGTGCCAGTAGGGAGACAGGGGGTGGCTATGGCTACACCTTC.

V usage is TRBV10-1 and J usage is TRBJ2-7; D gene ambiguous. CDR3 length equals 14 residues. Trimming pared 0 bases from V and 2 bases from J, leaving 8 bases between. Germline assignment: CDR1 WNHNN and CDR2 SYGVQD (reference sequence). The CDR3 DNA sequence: TGCGCCAGCAGTGAGTCTAGCAGAGCCTACGAGCAGTACTTC. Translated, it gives CASSESSRAYEQYF.

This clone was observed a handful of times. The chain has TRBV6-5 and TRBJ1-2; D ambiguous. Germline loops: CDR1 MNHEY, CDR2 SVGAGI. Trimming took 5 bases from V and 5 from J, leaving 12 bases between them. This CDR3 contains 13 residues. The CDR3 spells CASSLGPWYGYTF. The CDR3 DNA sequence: TGTGCCAGCAGTCTGGGCCCTTGGTATGGCTACACCTTC.

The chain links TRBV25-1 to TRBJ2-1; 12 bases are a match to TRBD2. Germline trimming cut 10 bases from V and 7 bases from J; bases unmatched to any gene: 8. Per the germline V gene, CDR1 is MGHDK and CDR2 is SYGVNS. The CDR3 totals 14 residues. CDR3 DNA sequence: TGTGCCAACTACCCTGGGACTAGCGGGAATGAGCAGTTCTTC. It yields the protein CANYPGTSGNEQFF. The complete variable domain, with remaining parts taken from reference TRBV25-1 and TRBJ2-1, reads EADIYQTPRYLVIGTGKKITLECSQTMGHDKMYWYQQDPGMELHLIHYSYGVNSTEKGDLSSESTVSRIRTEHFPLTLESARPSHTSQYLCANYPGTSGNEQFFGPGTRLTVL.

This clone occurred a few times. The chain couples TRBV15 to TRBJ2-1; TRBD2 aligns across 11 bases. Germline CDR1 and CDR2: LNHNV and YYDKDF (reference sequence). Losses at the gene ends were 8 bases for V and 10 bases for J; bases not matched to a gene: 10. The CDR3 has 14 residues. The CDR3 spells CATGTSGSPEEQFF. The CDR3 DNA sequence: TGTGCCACCGGGACTAGCGGTAGTCCGGAGGAGCAGTTCTTC.

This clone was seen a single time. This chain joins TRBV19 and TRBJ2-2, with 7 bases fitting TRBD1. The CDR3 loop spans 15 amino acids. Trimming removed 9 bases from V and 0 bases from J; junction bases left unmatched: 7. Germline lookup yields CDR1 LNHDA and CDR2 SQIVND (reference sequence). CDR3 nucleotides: TGTGCCAGCAGTCCCGGGACAGCGAACACCGGGGAGCTGTTTTTT. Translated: CASSPGTANTGELFF.

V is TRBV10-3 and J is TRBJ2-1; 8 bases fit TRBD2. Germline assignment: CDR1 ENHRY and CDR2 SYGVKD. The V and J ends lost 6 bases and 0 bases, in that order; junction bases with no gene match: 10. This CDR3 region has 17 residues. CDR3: CAISRAISGSSYNEQFF. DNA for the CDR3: TGTGCCATCAGCAGGGCGATAAGCGGGAGCTCCTACAATGAGCAGTTCTTC.